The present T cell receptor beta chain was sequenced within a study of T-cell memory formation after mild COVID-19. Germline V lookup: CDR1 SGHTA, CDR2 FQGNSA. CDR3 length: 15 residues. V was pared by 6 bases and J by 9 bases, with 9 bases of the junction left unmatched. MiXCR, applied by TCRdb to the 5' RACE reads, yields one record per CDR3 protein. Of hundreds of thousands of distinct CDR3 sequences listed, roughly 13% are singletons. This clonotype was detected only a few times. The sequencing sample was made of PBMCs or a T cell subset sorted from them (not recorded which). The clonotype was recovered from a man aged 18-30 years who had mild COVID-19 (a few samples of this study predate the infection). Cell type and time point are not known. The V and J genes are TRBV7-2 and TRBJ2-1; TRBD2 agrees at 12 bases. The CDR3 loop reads CASRQLAGGVSEQFF. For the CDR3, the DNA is TGTGCCAGCAGACAACTAGCGGGGGGCGTAAGTGAGCAGTTCTTC.